A single sample gave rise to the 10 T cell receptor beta chains below, sequenced in a study of T cells after yellow fever vaccination. A single record per CDR3 protein comes from TCRdb applying MiXCR to the 5' RACE reads. The profile covers approximately 510,000 distinct CDR3 sequences, with 20% to 25% appearing a single time and roughly a sixth taken by the ten largest. The source was PBMCs, collected roughly 20 days after the first yellow fever vaccination. Source of these receptors: a young man who received the YFV17D yellow fever vaccine.

The chain combines TRBV18 with TRBJ1-6, with D uncertain. CDR3 length: 16 amino acids. V was trimmed by 2 bases and J by 5 bases, leaving 13 bases between them. Germline V gene data show CDR1 as KGHSH and CDR2 as LQKENI. CDR3: CASSPAQYGDNSPLHF. CDR3 DNA: TGTGCCAGCTCACCAGCACAGTACGGGGATAATTCACCCCTCCACTTT.

This clonotype was seen a few times. The rearrangement joins TRBV24-1 to TRBJ2-3; the D is unclear. This CDR3 comprises 13 residues. V was trimmed by 6 bases and J by 6 bases, leaving 12 bases between them. Germline V CDR1 and CDR2: KGHDR, SFDVKD. CDR3 bases: TGTGCCACCAGTTCTGACCTGGGTGATACGCAGTATTTT. This encodes CATSSDLGDTQYF.

The CDR3 nucleotides read TGCGCCAGCAGCCAAGAACCAGGGGGCACCTACAATGAGCAGTTCTTC. Translating it yields CASSQEPGGTYNEQFF. The chain combines TRBV4-3 with TRBJ2-1; 8 positions match TRBD1. The CDR3 has 16 residues. V lost 0 bases and J lost 2; bases outside the gene matches: 3. CDR1 is LGHNA, CDR2 YSLEER, per germline.

This clonotype came up a few times. The gene calls are TRBV6-2 or TRBV6-3 and TRBJ1-5, with unresolved D. The CDR3 loop spans 15 amino acids. Looked up from germline, CDR1 is MNHEY and CDR2 is SVGEGT. V was pared by 6 bases and J by 3 bases, with 15 bases between. CDR3 coding DNA: TGTGCCAGCAGGAGCCCCTACGGGGACAATCAGCCCCAGCATTTT. Amino acids: CASRSPYGDNQPQHF.

This clonotype appeared a few times. The rearrangement joins TRBV5-4 to TRBJ1-1; the D gene is possibly TRBD1 (5 bases). Germline V CDR1 and CDR2: SGHNT, YYREEE (reference sequence). The germline V and J ends were trimmed by 0 bases and 0 bases, with 9 bases remaining between them. This CDR3 has 15 amino acids. This CDR3 is CASSLGQTMNTEAFF. For the CDR3, the DNA is TGTGCCAGCAGCTTGGGACAGACCATGAACACTGAAGCTTTCTTT.

This rearrangement joins TRBV7-3 to TRBJ2-5; D remains ambiguous. This CDR3 has 13 amino acids. The V end lost 5 bases, the J end lost 5 bases, and 12 bases lay between the germline ends. Germline V gene data show CDR1 as SGHTA and CDR2 as FQGTGA. The DNA for the CDR3 is TGTGCCAGCAGCCCGAACGGCGTGGAGACCCAGTACTTC. This sequence encodes CASSPNGVETQYF.

There are a few counts of this clonotype. The chain links TRBV7-2 to TRBJ1-6; 7 nucleotides match TRBD1. The junction had 4 bases not matched to a gene; V was cut back by 1 base and J by 10 bases. This CDR3 is 14 amino acids long. From germline, CDR1 is SGHTA and CDR2 FQGNSA. The CDR3 loop is CASSLDRGWSPLHF. Here the CDR3 DNA reads TGTGCCAGCAGCTTAGACAGGGGATGGTCACCCCTCCACTTT.

The chain carries TRBV4-3 and TRBJ2-2; a weak D match, TRBD1 (6 bases). Germline V gives CDR1 LGHNA, CDR2 YSLEER. The V and J ends lost 3 bases and 1 base respectively, with 12 bases between them. The length of the CDR3 is 16 residues. The CDR3, as DNA: TGCGCCAGCAGCCATGCAGGGGTTCGGAACACCGGGGAGCTGTTTTTT. Amino acids: CASSHAGVRNTGELFF.

The chain recombines TRBV12-3 or TRBV12-4 with TRBJ2-3; tentatively, D is TRBD1 (6 bases). CDR3 length: 15 residues. V gave up 3 bases and J gave up 2 bases, with 12 bases separating them. CDR3 sequence: CASSFVQGYTDTQYF. The CDR3 nucleotides read TGTGCCAGCAGTTTTGTACAGGGCTACACAGATACGCAGTATTTT.

V is TRBV7-2 and J is TRBJ2-5, with D unclear. The CDR3 covers 13 residues. From germline, CDR1 is SGHTA and CDR2 FQGNSA. Between the trimmed V and J ends, which lost 5 bases and 5 bases, there was a span of 12 bases. The CDR3 sequence is CASSPYTPETQYF. The CDR3 DNA follows: TGTGCCAGCAGCCCCTATACCCCTGAGACCCAGTACTTC.